This TCR beta chain was retrieved from a study of T cell repertoires in cytomegalovirus infection (dated by TCRdb to the late 2010s). The study in broad terms: Peptide stimulations targeted recently identified HLA-C-restricted CMV epitopes, whose presentation resists viral immunomodulation, together with well-studied HLA-B-restricted epitopes. Donor HLA type was relevant to the analysis, as public TCR beta signatures indicated carriage of CMV infection together with the matching HLA type. The paper as a whole reports these results and caveats: Carriers of CMV infection plus the relevant HLA type were discriminated by the cumulative frequency of public TCR beta family members in the study cohort and in an independent approximately 340-donor cohort. In the ex vivo response, HLA-C-restricted CMV-specific TCR beta clonotypes were dominant, and in two of eight donors the single most frequent clonotype came from this HLA-C-restricted group.

The treatment or condition label, read with the paper, signifies: in vitro stimulation with specific CMV peptide epitopes to enrich CMV-specific T cells. The table lists this clonotype with a few counts. Which antigen it targets is not known. No qualities accompany the bases; no much larger clone lies one base away. Sequencing relied on an Illumina HiSeq 1500. TCRdb ran its own pipeline on the public reads, namely fastp trimming at Q25 and MiXCR clone calling, and kept in-frame beta chains. Rows matching on CDR3 protein sequence are summarized as one entry with the most common DNA and genes. The sample profile shows approximately 590,000 distinct CDR3 sequences; about 39% of them were found once. 48% of the sample rests with the top ten. The sequence derives from a human donor in good health (CMV status not recorded). Some clones in this sample may be carry-over from other donors' samples. Material: cultured PBMCs, obtained from culture after CMV antigen stimulation.

DNA sequence: TGTGCCAGCAGCTTAAGGGTTTGGCAGGGAGGCACTGAAGCTTTCTTT. It encodes CASSLRVWQGGTEAFF. In this chain, TRBV7-2 is recombined with TRBJ1-1; TRBD1 is a possible D gene, resting on 5 matching bases. V is reduced by 2 bases and J by 4 bases, leaving a spacing of 17 bases between them. As encoded in the germline V gene, CDR1 is SGHTA while CDR2 is FQGNSA. The CDR3 contains 16 residues, cysteine and phenylalanine counted. CDR3 DNA is the only sequence kept; it has 48 bases, read in frame from the first base.